This T cell receptor (beta chain) is from a study of beta chain features in type 1 diabetes. Study-level findings and limits: Sequencing from cDNA could over-represent high-TCR-expressing cells.

Germline values: CDR1 MNHEY, CDR2 SVGAGI. J lost 7 bases, V lost 5 bases, and 10 bases had no gene match. The CDR3 sequence is 15 residues long. Details on this clone: As yet, its antigen is unknown.

Sequenced material consisted of expressed TCRB transcripts (all of the isolated RNA was reverse transcribed). The table came from immunoSEQ multiplex PCR; TCRdb's copy has only in-frame clones and leaves some out. Of some 410,000 clones in the sample, around 14% were seen once. Sequencing was performed on naive CD4+ T cells from blood. This sequence joins TRBV6-5 and TRBJ2-3, with 9 positions matching TRBD1. The receptor's source is a man aged 30 to 39 in good health. CDR3 loop: CASSPSGTGLNTQYF. CDR3 nucleotide sequence: TGTGCCAGCAGTCCCTCCGGGACAGGGCTAAATACGCAGTATTTT.